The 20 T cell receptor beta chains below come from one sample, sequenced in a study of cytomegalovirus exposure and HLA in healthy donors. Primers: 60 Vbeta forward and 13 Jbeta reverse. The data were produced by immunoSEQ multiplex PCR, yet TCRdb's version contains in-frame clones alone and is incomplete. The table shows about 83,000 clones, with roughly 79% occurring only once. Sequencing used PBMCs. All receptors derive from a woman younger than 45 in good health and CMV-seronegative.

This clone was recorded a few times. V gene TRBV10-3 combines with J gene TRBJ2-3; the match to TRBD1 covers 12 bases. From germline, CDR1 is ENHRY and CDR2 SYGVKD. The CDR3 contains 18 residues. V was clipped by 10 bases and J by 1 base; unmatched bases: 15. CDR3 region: CATRPGQGADPRTDTQYF. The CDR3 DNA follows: TGTGCCACGCGGCCGGGACAGGGGGCCGACCCGCGCACAGATACGCAGTATTTT.

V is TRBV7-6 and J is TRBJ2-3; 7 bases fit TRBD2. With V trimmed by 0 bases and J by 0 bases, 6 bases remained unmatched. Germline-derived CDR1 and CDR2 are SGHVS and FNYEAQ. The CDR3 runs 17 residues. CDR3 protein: CASSLASASGSTDTQYF. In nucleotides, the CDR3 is TGTGCCAGCAGCTTAGCATCGGCTAGCGGTAGCACAGATACGCAGTATTTT.

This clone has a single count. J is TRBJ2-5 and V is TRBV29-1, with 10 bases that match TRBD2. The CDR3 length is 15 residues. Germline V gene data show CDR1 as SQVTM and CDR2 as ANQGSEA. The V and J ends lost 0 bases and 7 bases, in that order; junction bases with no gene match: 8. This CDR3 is CSVEDRLAGVGTQYF. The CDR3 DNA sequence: TGCAGCGTTGAAGATCGGCTAGCGGGAGTCGGGACCCAGTACTTC. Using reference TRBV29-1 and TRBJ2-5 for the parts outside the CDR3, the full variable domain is SAVISQKPSRDICQRGTSLTIQCQVDSQVTMMFWYRQQPGQSLTLIATANQGSEATYESGFVIDKFPISRPNLTFSTLTVSNMSPEDSSIYLCSVEDRLAGVGTQYFGPGTRLLVL.

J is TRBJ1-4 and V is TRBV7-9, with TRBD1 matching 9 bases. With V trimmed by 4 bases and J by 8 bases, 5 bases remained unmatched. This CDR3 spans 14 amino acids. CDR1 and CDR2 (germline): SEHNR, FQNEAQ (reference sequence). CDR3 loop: CASSYGTGREKLFF. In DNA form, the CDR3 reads TGTGCCAGCAGCTACGGGACAGGGAGGGAAAAACTGTTTTTT. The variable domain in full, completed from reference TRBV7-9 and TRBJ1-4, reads DTGVSQNPRHKITKRGQNVTFRCDPISEHNRLYWYRQTLGQGPEFLTYFQNEAQLEKSRLLSDRFSAERPKGSFSTLEIQRTEQGDSAMYLCASSYGTGREKLFFGSGTQLSVL.

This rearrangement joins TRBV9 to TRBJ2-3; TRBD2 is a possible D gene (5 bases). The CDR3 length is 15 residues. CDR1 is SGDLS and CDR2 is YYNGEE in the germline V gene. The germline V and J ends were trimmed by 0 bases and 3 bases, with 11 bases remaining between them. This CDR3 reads CASSVGSAVTDTQYF. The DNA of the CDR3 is TGTGCCAGCAGCGTAGGATCAGCGGTGACAGATACGCAGTATTTT.

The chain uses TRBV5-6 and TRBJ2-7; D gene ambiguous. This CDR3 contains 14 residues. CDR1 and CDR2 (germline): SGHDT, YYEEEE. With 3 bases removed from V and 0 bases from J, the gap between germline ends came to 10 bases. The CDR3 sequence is CASSSTVDSYEQYF. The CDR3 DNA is TGTGCCAGCAGCTCCACAGTGGACTCCTACGAGCAGTACTTC.

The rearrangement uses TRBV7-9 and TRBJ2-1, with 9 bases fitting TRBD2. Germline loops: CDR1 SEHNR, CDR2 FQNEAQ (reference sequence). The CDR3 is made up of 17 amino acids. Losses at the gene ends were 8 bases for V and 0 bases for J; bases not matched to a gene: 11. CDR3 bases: TGTGCCAGCGGAAATAAACGGCGGGAGGGCTCCTACAATGAGCAGTTCTTC. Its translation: CASGNKRREGSYNEQFF. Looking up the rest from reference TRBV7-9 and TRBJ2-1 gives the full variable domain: DTGVSQNPRHKITKRGQNVTFRCDPISEHNRLYWYRQTLGQGPEFLTYFQNEAQLEKSRLLSDRFSAERPKGSFSTLEIQRTEQGDSAMYLCASGNKRREGSYNEQFFGPGTRLTVL.

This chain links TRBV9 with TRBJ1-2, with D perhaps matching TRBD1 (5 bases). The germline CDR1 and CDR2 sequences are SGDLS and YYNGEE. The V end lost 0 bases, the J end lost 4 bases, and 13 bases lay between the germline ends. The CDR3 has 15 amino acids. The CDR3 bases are TGTGCCAGCAGCGTAGCACCAGGGTTAGTCTATGGCTACACCTTC. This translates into CASSVAPGLVYGYTF.

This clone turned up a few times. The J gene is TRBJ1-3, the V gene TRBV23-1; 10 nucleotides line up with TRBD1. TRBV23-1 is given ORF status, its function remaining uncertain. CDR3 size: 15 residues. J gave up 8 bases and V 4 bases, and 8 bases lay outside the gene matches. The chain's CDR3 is CASSPDRGLRDTIYF. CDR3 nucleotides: TGCGCCAGCAGTCCAGACAGGGGGCTACGAGACACCATATATTTT.

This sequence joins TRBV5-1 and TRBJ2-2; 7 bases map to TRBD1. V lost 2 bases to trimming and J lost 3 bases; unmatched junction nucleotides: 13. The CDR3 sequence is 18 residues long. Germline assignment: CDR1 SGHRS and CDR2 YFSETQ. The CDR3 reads CASSFPRSGTEDTGELFF. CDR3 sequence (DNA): TGCGCCAGCAGCTTCCCCCGATCCGGGACAGAAGACACCGGGGAGCTGTTTTTT.

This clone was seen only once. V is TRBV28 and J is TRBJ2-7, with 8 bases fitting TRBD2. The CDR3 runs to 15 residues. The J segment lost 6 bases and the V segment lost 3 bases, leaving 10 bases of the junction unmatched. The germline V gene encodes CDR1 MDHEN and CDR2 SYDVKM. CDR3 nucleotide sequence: TGTGCCAGCAGTTTTCTCGCGGGAGGAAAAGCCGAGCAGTACTTC. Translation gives CASSFLAGGKAEQYF.

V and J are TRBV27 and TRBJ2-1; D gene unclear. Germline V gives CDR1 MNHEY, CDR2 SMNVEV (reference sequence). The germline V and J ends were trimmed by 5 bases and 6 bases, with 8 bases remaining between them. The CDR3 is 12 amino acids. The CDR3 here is CASSLNINEQFF. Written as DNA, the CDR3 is TGTGCCAGCAGTCTTAACATCAATGAGCAGTTCTTC.

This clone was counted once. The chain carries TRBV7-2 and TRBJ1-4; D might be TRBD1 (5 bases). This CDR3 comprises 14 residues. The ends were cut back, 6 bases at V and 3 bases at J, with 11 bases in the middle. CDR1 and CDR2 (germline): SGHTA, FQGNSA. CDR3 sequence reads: CASRAGIANEKLFF. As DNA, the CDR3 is TGTGCCAGCAGGGCAGGGATTGCTAATGAAAAACTGTTTTTT.

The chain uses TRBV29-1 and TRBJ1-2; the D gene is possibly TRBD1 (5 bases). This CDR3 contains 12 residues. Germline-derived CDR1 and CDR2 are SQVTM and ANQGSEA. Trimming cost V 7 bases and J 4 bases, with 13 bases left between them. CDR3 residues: CSAQGDLYGYTF. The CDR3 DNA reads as TGCAGCGCTCAGGGTGATCTCTATGGCTACACCTTC.

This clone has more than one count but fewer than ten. DNA for the CDR3: TGCGCCAGCAGCTTGGGTCGGGCAACTAATGAAAAACTGTTTTTT. Protein: CASSLGRATNEKLFF. V and J are TRBV5-1 and TRBJ1-4; D gene unclear. V lost 0 bases, J lost 0 bases, and 6 bases lay in between. Germline V gene lookup returns CDR1 SGHRS and CDR2 YFSETQ. The CDR3 has 15 amino acids.

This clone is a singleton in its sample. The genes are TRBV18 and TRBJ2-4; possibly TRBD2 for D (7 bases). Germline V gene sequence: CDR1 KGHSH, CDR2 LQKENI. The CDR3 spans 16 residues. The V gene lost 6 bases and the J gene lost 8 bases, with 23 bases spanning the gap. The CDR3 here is CASSSGTPDGGDIQYF. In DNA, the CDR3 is TGTGCCAGCTCCTCCGGGACACCGGATGGGGGGGACATTCAGTACTTC.

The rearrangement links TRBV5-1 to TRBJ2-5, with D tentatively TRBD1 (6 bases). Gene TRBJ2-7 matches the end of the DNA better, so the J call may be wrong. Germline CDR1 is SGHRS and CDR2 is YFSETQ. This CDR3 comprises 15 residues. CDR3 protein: CASSLIPGQAYEQYF. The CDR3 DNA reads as TGCGCCAGCAGCTTGATCCCGGGACAAGCCTACGAGCAGTACTTC.

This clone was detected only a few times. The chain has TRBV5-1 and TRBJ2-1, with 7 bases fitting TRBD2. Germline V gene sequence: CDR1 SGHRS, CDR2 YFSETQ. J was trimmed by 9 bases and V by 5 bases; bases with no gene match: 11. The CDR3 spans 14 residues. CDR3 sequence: CASRKKGGMSEQFF. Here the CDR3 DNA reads TGCGCCAGCAGAAAAAAGGGAGGGATGTCTGAGCAGTTCTTC.

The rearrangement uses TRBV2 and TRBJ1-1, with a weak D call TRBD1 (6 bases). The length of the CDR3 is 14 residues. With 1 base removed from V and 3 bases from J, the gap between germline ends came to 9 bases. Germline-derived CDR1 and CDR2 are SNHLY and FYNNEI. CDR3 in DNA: TGTGCCAGCAGTGAAGAGGGGGGGGACACTGAAGCTTTCTTT. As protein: CASSEEGGDTEAFF.

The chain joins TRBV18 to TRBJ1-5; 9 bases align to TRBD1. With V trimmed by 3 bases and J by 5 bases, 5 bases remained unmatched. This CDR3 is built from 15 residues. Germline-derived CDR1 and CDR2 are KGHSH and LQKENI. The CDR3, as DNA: TGTGCCAGCTCACCCTGGACAGGGGCCGATCAGCCCCAGCATTTT. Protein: CASSPWTGADQPQHF.